The clone carrying this TCR beta chain showed up just a few times. CDR3 length: 13 amino acids. Germline CDR1 SGHTA, CDR2 FQGNSA. V gave up 3 bases and J gave up 1 base, with 6 bases separating them. The source of the sample is a study of CD8 T cells in Susac syndrome. Study context: Active disease was present in roughly six of the sequenced Susac syndrome patients, whereas roughly 8 of them were in remission.

With random hexamers, 0.5 to 1 ug RNA was reverse transcribed. Coverage of TCR beta CDR3 amplification by immunoSEQ multiplex PCR extended to 54 Vbeta and 13 Jbeta. TCRdb fed the immunoSEQ multiplex PCR reads into MiXCR, producing one record per CDR3 protein. The table has some 180,000 distinct CDR3 sequences, about 93% seen once. Sample: CD4+ T cells from PBMCs. V usage is TRBV7-2 and J usage is TRBJ1-1; D might be TRBD1 (5 bases). This clonotype originated in a human donor with Susac syndrome. CDR3 sequence reads: CASSLTENTEAFF. The CDR3 nucleotides are TGTGCCAGCAGCTTGACAGAGAACACTGAAGCTTTCTTT.